The present entry profiles one T cell receptor (beta chain) with its context. This clonotype showed up many times. What this receptor recognizes is not known. The input lacks base qualities; no much larger clone sits a single base away. Receptors were amplified or captured by 5' RACE. Sequencing relied on a NextSeq 500. In the TCR library protocol, a unique molecular identifier was attached to each TCR cDNA molecule so that PCR and sequencing errors could be corrected. The authors' pipeline ran thus. Decombinator tools were used for TCR identification, UMI-based error correction and CDR3 extraction. TCRs above a frequency of 2 per 1,000, corresponding to the top 1% of the tumor frequency distribution, were defined as expanded. Rényi diversity was computed with the R vegan package after subsampling each repertoire 100 times to 5,000 TCRs. To build CDR3 similarity networks, amino acid triplet string-kernel similarity was used, and CDR3s were connected when their pairwise similarity was above 0.82. TCRdb cleaned the public reads at Q25 with fastp, built clones with MiXCR and kept in-frame beta chains. Rows merge per CDR3 protein into single entries with the most common DNA and genes. TCRdb's processing, not the authors' own work, is the source of the V and J calls. The sample table contains about 42,000 distinct CDR3 sequences; only one count was recorded for under 7.5% of them. In total, the top ten clones hold around 42% of the sample.

The sample belongs to a study of spatial heterogeneity in lung cancer (dated by TCRdb to the late 2010s). A note on the overall study: Beta-chain transcripts were consistently detected in greater numbers than alpha-chain transcripts, which likely reflected higher beta-chain transcript abundance. In the raw uncorrected reads, each unique combination of TCR and UMI appeared more than ten times on average. The study quantitatively compared TCR alpha and beta repertoires across multiple tumor regions, matched nontumor lung and blood in non-small cell lung cancer. Nonsynonymous mutation counts, determined by whole-exome sequencing of tumor tissue, were related to features of the TCR repertoire. Both alpha and beta chains were TCR-sequenced in samples taken at surgery, namely 220 tumor regions, 63 to 70 matched nontumor lung samples and about 52 PBMC samples.

In light of the paper, this sample's time point label describes: sample taken at primary tumor resection. Samples were obtained from fewer than 80 patients with early-stage, untreated non-small cell lung cancer from the lung TRACERx cohort. TCR sequencing used whole RNA extracted from tumor and nontumor lung tissue, or from cryopreserved PBMC samples, without cell sorting. Only patients for whom sufficient RNA was available from at least two tumor regions were selected for TCR sequencing. The germline V and J ends show losses of 4 bases and 0 bases respectively, and no gene match explains 4 bases of the junction. The CDR3 goes from the cysteine to the phenylalanine over 15 residues. The entry retains the CDR3 DNA only, 45 bases that are in frame from base 1. The germline V gene supplies CDR1 ENHRY and CDR2 SYGVKD. Overall study outcomes, separate from this receptor: Confirming at a functional level the hypothesis that regional TCRs recognize regional mutations was considered to require additional single-cell paired TCR alpha and beta sequencing. Ubiquitous expanded tumor TCRs were detected in blood more often at tumor resection than at routine follow-up.

The sequence derives from a female donor with early-stage non-small cell lung cancer. The material was PBMCs, obtained at surgery. The chain links TRBV10-3 with TRBJ2-3; 7 bases in between match TRBD2. The CDR3: CAISGTSSSTDTQYF. The DNA is TGTGCCATCAGTGGGACTAGTTCAAGCACAGATACGCAGTATTTT.